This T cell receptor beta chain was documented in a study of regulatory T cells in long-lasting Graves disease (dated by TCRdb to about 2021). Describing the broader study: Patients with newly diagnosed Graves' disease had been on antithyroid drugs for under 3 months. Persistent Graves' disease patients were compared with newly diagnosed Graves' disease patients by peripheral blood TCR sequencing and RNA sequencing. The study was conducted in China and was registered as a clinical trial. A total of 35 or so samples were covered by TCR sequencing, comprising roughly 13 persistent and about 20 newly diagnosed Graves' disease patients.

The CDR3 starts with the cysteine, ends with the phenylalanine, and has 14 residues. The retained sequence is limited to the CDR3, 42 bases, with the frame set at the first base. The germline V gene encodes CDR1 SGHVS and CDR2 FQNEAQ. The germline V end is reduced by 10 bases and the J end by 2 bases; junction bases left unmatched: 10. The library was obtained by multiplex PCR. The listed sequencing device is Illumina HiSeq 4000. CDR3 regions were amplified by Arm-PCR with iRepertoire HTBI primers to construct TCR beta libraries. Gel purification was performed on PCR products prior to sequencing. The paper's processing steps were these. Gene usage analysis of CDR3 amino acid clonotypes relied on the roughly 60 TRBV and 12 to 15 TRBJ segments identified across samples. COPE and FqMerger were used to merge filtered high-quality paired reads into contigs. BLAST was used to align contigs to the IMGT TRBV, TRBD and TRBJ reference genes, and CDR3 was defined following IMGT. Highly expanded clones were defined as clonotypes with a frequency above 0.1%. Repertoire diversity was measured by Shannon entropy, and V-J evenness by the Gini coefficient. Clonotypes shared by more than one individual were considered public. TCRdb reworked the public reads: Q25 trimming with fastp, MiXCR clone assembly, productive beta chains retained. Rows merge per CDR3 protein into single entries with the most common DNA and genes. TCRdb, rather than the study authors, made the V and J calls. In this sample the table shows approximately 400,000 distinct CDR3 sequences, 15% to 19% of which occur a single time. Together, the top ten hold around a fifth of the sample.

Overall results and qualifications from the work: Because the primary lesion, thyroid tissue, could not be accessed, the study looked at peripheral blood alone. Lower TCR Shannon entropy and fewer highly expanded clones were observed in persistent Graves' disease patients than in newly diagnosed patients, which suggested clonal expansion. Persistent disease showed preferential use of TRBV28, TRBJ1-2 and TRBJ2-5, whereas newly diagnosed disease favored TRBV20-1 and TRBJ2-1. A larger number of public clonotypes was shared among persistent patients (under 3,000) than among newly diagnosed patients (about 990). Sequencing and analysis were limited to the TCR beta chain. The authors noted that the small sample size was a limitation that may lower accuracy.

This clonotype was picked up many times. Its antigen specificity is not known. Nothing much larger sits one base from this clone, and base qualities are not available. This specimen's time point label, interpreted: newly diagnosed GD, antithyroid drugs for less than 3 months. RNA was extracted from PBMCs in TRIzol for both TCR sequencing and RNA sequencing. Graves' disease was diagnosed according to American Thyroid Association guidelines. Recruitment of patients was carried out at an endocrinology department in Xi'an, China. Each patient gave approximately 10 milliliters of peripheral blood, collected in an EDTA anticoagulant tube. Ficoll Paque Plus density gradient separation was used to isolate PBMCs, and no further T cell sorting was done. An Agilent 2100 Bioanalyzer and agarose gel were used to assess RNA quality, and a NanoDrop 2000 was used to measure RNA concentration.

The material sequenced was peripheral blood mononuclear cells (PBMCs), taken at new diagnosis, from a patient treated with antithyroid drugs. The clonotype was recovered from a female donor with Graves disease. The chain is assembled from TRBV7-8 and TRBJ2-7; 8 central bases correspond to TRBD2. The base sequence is TGTGCCACCAAACAGGCGGGGGGCGCCTACGAGCAGTACTTC. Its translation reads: CATKQAGGAYEQYF.